This T cell receptor (beta chain) is from a study of blood T cell repertoires in COVID-19. Looking at the study overall: Donors in the United States, Italy and Spain gave samples during acute or convalescent COVID-19. T cells, B-cell-depleted T cells, or PBMCs provided the cDNA or gDNA that served as material.

As handled by the study authors: Estimates of nucleated cell counts were drawn from the amplification of reference gene primers. The assay was immunoSEQ multiplex PCR, and TCRdb's table has in-frame clones only and misses some. Clone size and the V and J calls come from that table; the DNA yielded D and trimming. The sample lists around 250,000 clones, 89% occurring once. The V and J ends lost 5 bases and 5 bases respectively, with 15 bases between them. Germline V gene lookup returns CDR1 SNHLY and CDR2 FYNNEI. CDR3 length equals 15 residues. This sequence joins TRBV2 and TRBJ2-2, with D perhaps TRBD1 (5 bases). The receptor was derived from a woman between 40 and 55 years old who had recovered from COVID-19. The sample consisted of peripheral blood. CDR3 residues: CASSLRESGTGELFF. The CDR3, as DNA: TGTGCCAGCAGTCTCAGGGAAAGTGGGACCGGGGAGCTGTTTTTT.